This is a list of T cell receptor beta chains from one sample in a study of blood T cell repertoires in COVID-19. Assay used: immunoSEQ multiplex PCR; TCRdb lists only in-frame clones, some missing. Here the sample spans around 210,000 clones, about 84% being singletons. Sequenced sample: peripheral blood. The receptor set was obtained from a woman at least 80 years old with COVID-19, enrolled during active disease. Each CDR3 is given with its conserved first and last residue. A D gene is named only where the DNA matches it firmly. Part of the rows lack a size; the others show once, few, many or a class for expanded clones.

j_call: TRBJ1-1
v_call: TRBV18
clone_size: few
d_call: NA
cdr3_aa: CASSPFRGQMNTEAFF
cdr3_nt: TGTGCCAGCTCACCCTTTCGAGGACAGATGAACACTGAAGCTTTCTTT

j_call: TRBJ1-1
v_call: TRBV7-9
clone_size: once
d_call: NA
cdr3_aa: CASSQQENEAFF
cdr3_nt: TGTGCCAGCAGCCAACAGGAAAATGAAGCTTTCTTT

j_call: TRBJ2-3
v_call: TRBV5-1
clone_size: NA
d_call: TRBD1
cdr3_aa: CASSLEGARFGGTDTQYF
cdr3_nt: TGCGCCAGCAGCTTGGAGGGGGCCCGGTTTGGAGGCACAGATACGCAGTATTTT

j_call: TRBJ2-3
v_call: TRBV12-3/TRBV12-4
clone_size: NA
d_call: NA
cdr3_aa: CATDLGGPQYF
cdr3_nt: TGTGCCACCGACCTGGGGGGGCCGCAGTATTTT

j_call: TRBJ1-1
v_call: TRBV7-3
clone_size: NA
d_call: TRBD1
cdr3_aa: CASSLGTGVGTEAFF
cdr3_nt: TGTGCCAGCAGCCTCGGGACAGGGGTGGGCACTGAAGCTTTCTTT

j_call: TRBJ1-2
v_call: TRBV4-1
clone_size: NA
d_call: NA
cdr3_aa: CASSQDGGRSDYTF
cdr3_nt: TGCGCCAGCAGCCAAGACGGGGGACGCTCCGACTACACCTTC

j_call: TRBJ1-1
v_call: TRBV19
clone_size: once
d_call: NA
cdr3_aa: CASSPSQGQTEAFF
cdr3_nt: TGTGCCAGTAGTCCCTCTCAGGGTCAAACTGAAGCTTTCTTT

j_call: TRBJ1-2
v_call: TRBV5-5
clone_size: few
d_call: NA
cdr3_aa: CASSSDISVYGYTF
cdr3_nt: TGTGCCAGCAGCTCGGACATTTCCGTCTATGGCTACACCTTC

j_call: TRBJ2-3
v_call: TRBV9
clone_size: NA
d_call: NA
cdr3_aa: CASSVERGSRTDTQYF
cdr3_nt: TGTGCCAGCAGCGTAGAGAGAGGGTCACGCACAGATACGCAGTATTTT

j_call: TRBJ2-1
v_call: TRBV9
clone_size: NA
d_call: TRBD2
cdr3_aa: CASSGRERHEQFF
cdr3_nt: TGTGCCAGCAGCGGGCGGGAGCGACATGAGCAGTTCTTC

j_call: TRBJ1-6
v_call: TRBV5-8
clone_size: NA
d_call: NA
cdr3_aa: CASRDYNSPLHF
cdr3_nt: TGTGCCTCCCGGGACTATAATTCACCCCTCCACTTT

j_call: TRBJ1-1
v_call: TRBV7-8
clone_size: NA
d_call: NA
cdr3_aa: CASSYDTMNTEAFF
cdr3_nt: TGTGCCAGCAGCTATGACACCATGAACACTGAAGCTTTCTTT

j_call: TRBJ2-1
v_call: TRBV3-1/TRBV3-2
clone_size: few
d_call: NA
cdr3_aa: CASSLRALYNEQFF
cdr3_nt: TGTGCCAGCAGCCTCCGTGCCCTATACAATGAGCAGTTCTTC

j_call: TRBJ1-2
v_call: TRBV4-1
clone_size: NA
d_call: NA
cdr3_aa: CASSTSSKNYGYTF
cdr3_nt: TGCGCCAGCTCAACTTCATCCAAGAACTATGGCTACACCTTC

j_call: TRBJ2-2
v_call: TRBV6-1
clone_size: NA
d_call: NA
cdr3_aa: CASSEGAGTGELFF
cdr3_nt: TGTGCCAGCAGTGAGGGGGCCGGCACCGGGGAGCTGTTTTTT

j_call: TRBJ1-2
v_call: TRBV19
clone_size: NA
d_call: TRBD1
cdr3_aa: CASSILGQGSGYTF
cdr3_nt: TGTGCCAGTAGTATCCTCGGACAGGGATCCGGCTACACCTTC

j_call: TRBJ1-6
v_call: TRBV18
clone_size: NA
d_call: NA
cdr3_aa: CASSPGGTNSPLHF
cdr3_nt: TGTGCCAGCTCACCCGGCGGAACAAATTCACCCCTCCACTTT

j_call: TRBJ1-2
v_call: TRBV2
clone_size: NA
d_call: NA
cdr3_aa: CASSAGGGGNGYTF
cdr3_nt: TGTGCCAGCAGTGCGGGGGGAGGAGGGAATGGCTACACCTTC

j_call: TRBJ1-1
v_call: TRBV21-1
clone_size: once
d_call: NA
cdr3_aa: CASSKARTGGEAFF
cdr3_nt: TGTGCCAGCAGCAAAGCTAGGACCGGGGGAGAAGCTTTCTTT

j_call: TRBJ2-7
v_call: TRBV5-6
clone_size: NA
d_call: TRBD2
cdr3_aa: CASTRRGGGGYEQYF
cdr3_nt: TGTGCCAGCACCCGGCGGGGGGGAGGGGGTTACGAGCAGTACTTC

j_call: TRBJ1-1
v_call: TRBV29-1
clone_size: NA
d_call: NA
cdr3_aa: CSVTPVEGFTEAFF
cdr3_nt: TGCAGCGTCACCCCTGTGGAGGGGTTCACTGAAGCTTTCTTT

j_call: TRBJ2-6
v_call: TRBV7-3
clone_size: NA
d_call: NA
cdr3_aa: CASSPGPLSSGANVLTF
cdr3_nt: TGTGCCAGCAGCCCAGGGCCCTTGAGCTCTGGGGCCAACGTCCTGACTTTC

j_call: TRBJ2-2
v_call: TRBV7-9
clone_size: NA
d_call: TRBD2
cdr3_aa: CASSRRAGGTGELFF
cdr3_nt: TGTGCCAGCAGCCGCCGAGCGGGAGGGACCGGGGAGCTGTTTTTT

j_call: TRBJ1-2
v_call: TRBV4-2
clone_size: NA
d_call: TRBD1
cdr3_aa: CASSYRDRGIGYTF
cdr3_nt: TGTGCCAGCAGTTACCGGGACAGGGGGATTGGCTACACCTTC

j_call: TRBJ1-5
v_call: TRBV28
clone_size: NA
d_call: NA
cdr3_aa: CASSAWTADQPQHF
cdr3_nt: TGTGCCAGCAGTGCGTGGACAGCAGATCAGCCCCAGCATTTT

j_call: TRBJ1-2
v_call: TRBV15
clone_size: NA
d_call: TRBD1
cdr3_aa: CATSRPGQGINYGYTF
cdr3_nt: TGTGCCACCAGCAGACCCGGACAGGGGATTAACTATGGCTACACCTTC

j_call: TRBJ1-6
v_call: TRBV4-1
clone_size: NA
d_call: TRBD1
cdr3_aa: CASSPGRGSNSPLHF
cdr3_nt: TGCGCCAGCAGCCCCGGCAGGGGGTCGAATTCACCCCTCCACTTT

j_call: TRBJ2-5
v_call: TRBV19
clone_size: NA
d_call: NA
cdr3_aa: CASSIYETQYF
cdr3_nt: TGTGCCAGTAGTATCTATGAGACCCAGTACTTC

j_call: TRBJ2-1
v_call: TRBV29-1
clone_size: NA
d_call: NA
cdr3_aa: CSVTNLRPYFYNEQFF
cdr3_nt: TGCAGCGTTACTAATTTGAGACCCTATTTCTACAATGAGCAGTTCTTC

j_call: TRBJ2-5
v_call: TRBV7-2
clone_size: NA
d_call: TRBD1
cdr3_aa: CASSGGQGAKETQYF
cdr3_nt: TGTGCCAGCAGCGGGGGACAGGGGGCGAAGGAGACCCAGTACTTC

j_call: TRBJ1-4
v_call: TRBV4-2
clone_size: NA
d_call: NA
cdr3_aa: CASSQLATNEKLFF
cdr3_nt: TGTGCCAGCAGCCAGTTAGCAACTAATGAAAAACTGTTTTTT

j_call: TRBJ2-5
v_call: TRBV7-2
clone_size: NA
d_call: NA
cdr3_aa: CASSLERQGGTQYF
cdr3_nt: TGTGCCAGCAGCTTAGAGAGACAGGGAGGGACCCAGTACTTC

j_call: TRBJ1-1
v_call: TRBV5-5
clone_size: NA
d_call: NA
cdr3_aa: CASSMGTFNTEAFF
cdr3_nt: TGTGCCAGCAGCATGGGGACATTTAACACTGAAGCTTTCTTT

j_call: TRBJ2-7
v_call: TRBV18
clone_size: NA
d_call: TRBD1
cdr3_aa: CASSPSRDRALDEQYF
cdr3_nt: TGTGCCAGCTCACCATCTAGGGACAGGGCTTTGGACGAGCAGTACTTC

j_call: TRBJ1-1
v_call: TRBV5-6
clone_size: NA
d_call: NA
cdr3_aa: CASLLGSMNTEAFF
cdr3_nt: TGTGCCAGCCTTCTAGGGAGCATGAACACTGAAGCTTTCTTT

j_call: TRBJ1-2
v_call: TRBV6-5
clone_size: few
d_call: NA
cdr3_aa: CASSPEGANYGYTF
cdr3_nt: TGTGCCAGCAGCCCCGAGGGGGCTAACTATGGCTACACCTTC

j_call: TRBJ2-1
v_call: TRBV24-1
clone_size: NA
d_call: TRBD2
cdr3_aa: CATTPGGRGNEQFF
cdr3_nt: TGTGCCACCACCCCGGGGGGGAGAGGGAATGAGCAGTTCTTC

j_call: TRBJ1-2
v_call: TRBV2
clone_size: NA
d_call: TRBD1
cdr3_aa: CASSSRGQGAGYTF
cdr3_nt: TGTGCCAGCAGCTCGAGGGGACAGGGAGCTGGCTACACCTTC

j_call: TRBJ1-3
v_call: TRBV28
clone_size: NA
d_call: TRBD1
cdr3_aa: CASSRTGAGNTIYF
cdr3_nt: TGTGCCAGCAGTCGTACAGGGGCGGGAAACACCATATATTTT

j_call: TRBJ2-3
v_call: TRBV5-6
clone_size: once
d_call: NA
cdr3_aa: CASSPSSTDTQYF
cdr3_nt: TGTGCCAGCAGCCCTAGCTCCACAGATACGCAGTATTTT

j_call: TRBJ2-1
v_call: TRBV7-3
clone_size: NA
d_call: TRBD2
cdr3_aa: CASSLTVASGTNSYNEQFF
cdr3_nt: TGTGCCAGCAGCTTAACTGTTGCTAGCGGGACAAATTCCTACAATGAGCAGTTCTTC

j_call: TRBJ1-4
v_call: TRBV5-1
clone_size: NA
d_call: TRBD1
cdr3_aa: CASKEQGADEKLFF
cdr3_nt: TGCGCCAGCAAGGAGCAGGGGGCGGATGAAAAACTGTTTTTT

j_call: TRBJ1-2
v_call: TRBV6-6
clone_size: once
d_call: NA
cdr3_aa: CASSYADAVYGYTF
cdr3_nt: TGTGCCAGCAGTTACGCCGACGCGGTCTATGGCTACACCTTC

j_call: TRBJ1-1
v_call: TRBV6-5
clone_size: NA
d_call: NA
cdr3_aa: CAGRQNTEAFF
cdr3_nt: TGTGCCGGAAGACAAAACACTGAAGCTTTCTTT

j_call: TRBJ1-1
v_call: TRBV7-6
clone_size: NA
d_call: NA
cdr3_aa: CASSPFGRGTNTEAFF
cdr3_nt: TGTGCCAGCAGCCCTTTCGGGCGGGGTACGAACACTGAAGCTTTCTTT